This T cell receptor (beta chain) was recovered during a study of siplizumab effects on memory and regulatory T cells. Findings and caveats of the study: The alloresponse seemed to draw substantially on naive T cells, which appeared more diverse than memory cells. Alloreactive CD4+ clones that could be mapped were on average 68.8% Treg-derived with siplizumab, against around 27% in controls. Siplizumab produced a significant drop in alloreactive sequences attributable to unstimulated CD4+ memory cells.

Remarks on this clone: The antigen remains unidentified.

Trimming stripped 8 bases from V and 2 bases from J, with 16 bases between. CDR1 and CDR2 from the germline V gene are SNHLY and FYNNEI. The CDR3 is 14 residues long. Sequencing of each sample assayed approximately 110,000 TCR templates. Here immunoSEQ multiplex PCR was the method, and the copy in TCRdb shows in-frame clones only, minus some. The sample comprises 75,000 to 100,000 clones, about 95% of which are singletons, and 1% to 1.5% rests with the top ten. This TCR came from a human donor in good health. The sequencing input was non-Treg CD4+ T cells sorted from blood. J is TRBJ2-7 and V is TRBV2, with D maybe TRBD2 (5 bases). In DNA, the CDR3 is TGTGCCAGCCGGGAAGTCGCAGAAACCTACGAGCAGTACTTC. This gives the protein CASREVAETYEQYF.